In this sample, the clone carrying this T cell receptor beta chain turned up a few times. Its target is not known. These data come from a study of beta chain features in type 1 diabetes. Study at large: The study examined roughly 110,000,000 sorted cells across all samples.

There was one heparinised blood draw per donor, averaging about 120 mL. The authors obtained over 98% purity in all sorted populations. Study observations and caveats: In every one of the four CD4+ subsets, TCRB CDR3s were moderately but significantly shorter in Type 1 diabetes patients.

Expressed TCRB transcripts were sequenced after all isolated RNA was converted to cDNA. Clones were read by immunoSEQ multiplex PCR, and TCRdb kept only the in-frame ones, dropping some. The table lists a few hundred thousand clones, 14% to 15% of them singletons. This TCR derives from a man aged 18 to 30 with type 1 diabetes. The sequenced material came from naive CD4+ T cells from blood.

The CDR3 coding sequence is TGTGCCAGCAGTTTAGTCCGGCGGTCGGGTGGCTACACCTTC. This sequence encodes CASSLVRRSGGYTF. The chain employs TRBV28 and TRBJ1-2; no clear D. Germline V gene lookup returns CDR1 MDHEN and CDR2 SYDVKM. Trimming pared 2 bases from V and 7 bases from J, leaving 14 bases between. The CDR3 sequence is 14 residues long.